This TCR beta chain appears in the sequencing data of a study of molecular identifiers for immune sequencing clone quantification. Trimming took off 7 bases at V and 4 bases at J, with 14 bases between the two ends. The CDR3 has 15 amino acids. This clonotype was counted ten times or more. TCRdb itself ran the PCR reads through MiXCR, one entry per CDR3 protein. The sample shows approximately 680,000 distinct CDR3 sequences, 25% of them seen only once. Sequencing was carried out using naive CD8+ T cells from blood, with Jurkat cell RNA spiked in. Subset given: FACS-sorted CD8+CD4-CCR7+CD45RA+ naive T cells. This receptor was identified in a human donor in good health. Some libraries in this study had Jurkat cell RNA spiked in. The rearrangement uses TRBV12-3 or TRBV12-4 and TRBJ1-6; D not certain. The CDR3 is CASTTDFRYNSPLHF. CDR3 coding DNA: TGTGCCAGCACCACGGACTTTCGGTATAATTCACCCCTCCACTTT.